This T cell receptor (beta chain) was sequenced in a study of T cell repertoires in cytomegalovirus infection. Trimming left V 0 bases short and J 2 bases short, with 11 bases between. Germline assignment: CDR1 MGHRA and CDR2 YSYEKL. The CDR3 spans 15 residues. This clonotype was detected only a few times. TCRdb independently ran MiXCR on the reads; one entry per CDR3 protein. The sample comprises 160,000 or so distinct CDR3 sequences, 23% of which are singletons, and 10% to 11% rests with the top ten. The clonotype was recovered from a human donor in good health (CMV status not recorded). Some clones in this sample may be carry-over from other donors' samples. The sample taken for sequencing was PBMCs. The chain combines TRBV4-1 with TRBJ2-7, with a tentative D call TRBD2 (6 bases). The CDR3 nucleotides are TGCGCCAGCAGCCAAGAAGGAGGGAGCACCTACGAGCAGTACTTC. This translates into CASSQEGGSTYEQYF.